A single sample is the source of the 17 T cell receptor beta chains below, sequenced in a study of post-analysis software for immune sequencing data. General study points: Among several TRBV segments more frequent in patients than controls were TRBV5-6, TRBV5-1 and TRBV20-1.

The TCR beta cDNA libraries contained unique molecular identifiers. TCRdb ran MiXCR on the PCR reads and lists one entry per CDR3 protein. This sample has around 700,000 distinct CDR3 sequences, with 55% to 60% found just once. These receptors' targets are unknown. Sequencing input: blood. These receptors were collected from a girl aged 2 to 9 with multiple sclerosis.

The CDR3 coding sequence is TGCAGCGTTGAATTCCGACAGGGATCGGGTAATGAGCAGTTCTTC. Its translation: CSVEFRQGSGNEQFF. J is TRBJ2-1 and V is TRBV29-1; 7 nucleotides align to TRBD1. The CDR3 runs to 15 residues. After removal of 2 bases from V and 7 bases from J, the junction contained 11 bases not matched to a gene. Germline V gives CDR1 SQVTM, CDR2 ANQGSEA.

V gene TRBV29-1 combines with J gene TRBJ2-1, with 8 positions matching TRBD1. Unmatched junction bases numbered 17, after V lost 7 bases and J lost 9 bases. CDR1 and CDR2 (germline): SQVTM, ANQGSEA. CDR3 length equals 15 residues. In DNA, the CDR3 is TGCAGCGCCGAGATAACACGCACAGGGGGAGGTGAGCAGTTCTTC. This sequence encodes CSAEITRTGGGEQFF.

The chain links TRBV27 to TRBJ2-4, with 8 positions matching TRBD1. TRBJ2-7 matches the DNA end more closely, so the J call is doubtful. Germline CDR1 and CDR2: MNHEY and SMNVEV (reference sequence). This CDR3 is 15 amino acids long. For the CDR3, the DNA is TGTGCCAGCAGTTTAAAGACAGGGGCCTCCTACGAGCAGTACTTC. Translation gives CASSLKTGASYEQYF.

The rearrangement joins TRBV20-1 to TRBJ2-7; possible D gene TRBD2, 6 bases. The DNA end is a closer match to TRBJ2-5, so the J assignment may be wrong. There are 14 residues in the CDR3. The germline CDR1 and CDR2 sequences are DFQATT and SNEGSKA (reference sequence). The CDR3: CSARTLGLRETQYF. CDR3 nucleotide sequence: TGCAGTGCTAGGACCCTAGGACTAAGAGAGACCCAGTACTTC.

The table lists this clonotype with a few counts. In DNA, the CDR3 is TGTGCCAGCAGCTGGGGACCCAACAATGAGCAGTTCTTC. Its protein is CASSWGPNNEQFF. The chain is built from TRBV7-2 and TRBJ2-1; the D call may be TRBD1 or TRBD2 (5 bases each). Germline-derived CDR1 and CDR2 are SGHTA and FQGNSA. The ends were cut back, 4 bases at V and 5 bases at J, with 9 bases in the middle. This CDR3 has 13 amino acids.

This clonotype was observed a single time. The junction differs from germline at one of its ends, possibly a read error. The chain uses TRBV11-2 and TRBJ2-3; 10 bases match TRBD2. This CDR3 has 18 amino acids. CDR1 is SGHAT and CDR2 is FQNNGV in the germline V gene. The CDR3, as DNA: TGTGCCAGTAGCTTAGCCGGATTAAGAGCGGGAGGGGTAGATACGCAGTATTTT. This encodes CASSLAGLRAGGVDTQYF. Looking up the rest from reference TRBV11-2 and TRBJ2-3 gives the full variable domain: EAGVAQSPRYKIIEKRQSVAFWCNPISGHATLYWYQQILGQGPKLLIQFQNNGVVDDSQLPKDRFSAERLKGVDSTLKIQPAKLEDSAVYLCASSLAGLRAGGVDTQYFGPGTRLTVL.

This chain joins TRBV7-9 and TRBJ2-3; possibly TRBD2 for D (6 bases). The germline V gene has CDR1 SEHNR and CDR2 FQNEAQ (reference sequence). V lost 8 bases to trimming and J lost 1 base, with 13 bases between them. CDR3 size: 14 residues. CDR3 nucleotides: TGTGCCAGCGGCCAGCGGGCGGGCACAGATACGCAGTATTTT. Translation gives CASGQRAGTDTQYF. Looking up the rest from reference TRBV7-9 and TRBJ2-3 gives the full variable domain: DTGVSQNPRHKITKRGQNVTFRCDPISEHNRLYWYRQTLGQGPEFLTYFQNEAQLEKSRLLSDRFSAERPKGSFSTLEIQRTEQGDSAMYLCASGQRAGTDTQYFGPGTRLTVL.

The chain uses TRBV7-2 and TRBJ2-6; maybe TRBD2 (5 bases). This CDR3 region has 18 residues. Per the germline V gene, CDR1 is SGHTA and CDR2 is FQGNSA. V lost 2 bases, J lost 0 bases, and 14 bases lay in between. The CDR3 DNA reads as TGTGCCAGCAGCTTAAGGCGGGCCGGACCCTCTGGGGCCAACGTCCTGACTTTC. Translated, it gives CASSLRRAGPSGANVLTF.

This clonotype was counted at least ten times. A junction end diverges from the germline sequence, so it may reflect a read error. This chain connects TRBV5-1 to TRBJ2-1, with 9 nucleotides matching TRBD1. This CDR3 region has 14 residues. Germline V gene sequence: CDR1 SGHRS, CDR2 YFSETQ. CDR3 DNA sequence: TGTGCCAGCAGCTTGGGACAGGGCTACAATGAGCAGTTCTTC. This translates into CASSLGQGYNEQFF.

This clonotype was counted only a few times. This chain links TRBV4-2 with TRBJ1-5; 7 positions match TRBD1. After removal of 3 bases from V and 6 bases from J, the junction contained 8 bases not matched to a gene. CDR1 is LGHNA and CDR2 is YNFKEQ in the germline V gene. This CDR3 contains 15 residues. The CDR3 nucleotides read TGTGCCAGCAGCCAGGAACAGGGGACGGGTCAGCCCCAGCATTTT. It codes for CASSQEQGTGQPQHF.

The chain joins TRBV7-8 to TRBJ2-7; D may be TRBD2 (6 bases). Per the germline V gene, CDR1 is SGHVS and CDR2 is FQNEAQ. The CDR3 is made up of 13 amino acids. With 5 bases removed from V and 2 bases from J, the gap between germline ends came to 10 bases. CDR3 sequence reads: CASSPRLAYEQYF. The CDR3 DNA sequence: TGTGCCAGCAGCCCGAGACTAGCCTACGAGCAGTACTTC.

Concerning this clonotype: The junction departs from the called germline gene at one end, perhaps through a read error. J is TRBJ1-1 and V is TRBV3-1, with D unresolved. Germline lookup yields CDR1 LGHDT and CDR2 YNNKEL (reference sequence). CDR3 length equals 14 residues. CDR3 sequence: CASGQADDGRGAFF. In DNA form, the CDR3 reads TGTGCCAGCGGCCAAGCCGACGACGGACGCGGAGCTTTCTTT.

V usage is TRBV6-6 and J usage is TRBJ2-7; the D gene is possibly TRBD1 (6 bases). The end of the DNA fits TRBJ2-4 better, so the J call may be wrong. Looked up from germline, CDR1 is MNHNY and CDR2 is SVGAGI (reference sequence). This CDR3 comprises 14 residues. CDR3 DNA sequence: TGTGCCAGCAGCCCCAGGGTAAGGACAGACATTCAGTACTTC. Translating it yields CASSPRVRTDIQYF.

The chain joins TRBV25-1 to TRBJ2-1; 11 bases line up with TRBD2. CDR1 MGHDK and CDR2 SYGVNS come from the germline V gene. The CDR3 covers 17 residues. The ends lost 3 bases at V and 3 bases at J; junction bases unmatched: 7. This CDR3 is CASSDPLAGGLYNEQFF. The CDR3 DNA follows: TGTGCCAGCAGTGATCCGCTAGCGGGGGGACTCTACAATGAGCAGTTCTTC.

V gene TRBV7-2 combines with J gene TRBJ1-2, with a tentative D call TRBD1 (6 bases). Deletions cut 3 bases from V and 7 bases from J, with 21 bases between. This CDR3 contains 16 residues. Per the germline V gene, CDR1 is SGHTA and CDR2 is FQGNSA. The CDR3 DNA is TGTGCCAGCAGCTTCGGAGGGGGGGACAATGGCGGTGGCTACACCTTC. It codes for CASSFGGGDNGGGYTF.

In nucleotides, the CDR3 is TGTGCCGTAAAAACCGAGACTGGGACAGATACGCAGTATTTT. Its protein is CAVKTETGTDTQYF. The rearrangement joins TRBV19 to TRBJ2-3, with D uncertain. Germline CDR1 is LNHDA and CDR2 is SQIVND (reference sequence). The V and J ends lost 11 bases and 3 bases respectively, with 18 bases between them. This CDR3 is 14 amino acids long. Together with reference TRBV19 and TRBJ2-3, the CDR3 gives the full variable domain: DGGITQSPKYLFRKEGQNVTLSCEQNLNHDAMYWYRQDPGQGLRLIYYSQIVNDFQKGDIAEGYSVSREKKESFPLTVTSAQKNPTAFYLCAVKTETGTDTQYFGPGTRLTVL.

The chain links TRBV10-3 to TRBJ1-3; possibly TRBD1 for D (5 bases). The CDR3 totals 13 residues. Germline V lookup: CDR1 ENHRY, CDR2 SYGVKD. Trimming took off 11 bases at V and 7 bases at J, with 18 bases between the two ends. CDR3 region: CAVTETTANTIYF. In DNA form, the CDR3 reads TGTGCCGTGACAGAAACGACGGCGAACACCATATATTTT.